Detailed here is one T cell receptor (beta chain). The CDR3 runs to 15 residues. Germline loops: CDR1 KGHSH, CDR2 LQKENI. V lost 0 bases and J lost 3; bases outside the gene matches: 4. Sequencing used immunoSEQ multiplex PCR; TCRdb keeps in-frame clones, though not all of them. In the table there are approximately 150,000 clones, around 79% of which are singletons. The data were taken from a study of blood T cell repertoires in COVID-19. The sequence came from a woman aged 70 to 79 in a cohort exposed to, infected with or recovered from COVID-19 (not recorded which). V is TRBV18 and J is TRBJ2-7; the match to TRBD2 covers 8 bases. Sequenced input: PBMCs or T cells enriched from blood (not recorded which). CDR3 sequence: CASSPPSGELYEQYF. CDR3 coding DNA: TGTGCCAGCTCACCACCTAGCGGGGAACTCTACGAGCAGTACTTC.